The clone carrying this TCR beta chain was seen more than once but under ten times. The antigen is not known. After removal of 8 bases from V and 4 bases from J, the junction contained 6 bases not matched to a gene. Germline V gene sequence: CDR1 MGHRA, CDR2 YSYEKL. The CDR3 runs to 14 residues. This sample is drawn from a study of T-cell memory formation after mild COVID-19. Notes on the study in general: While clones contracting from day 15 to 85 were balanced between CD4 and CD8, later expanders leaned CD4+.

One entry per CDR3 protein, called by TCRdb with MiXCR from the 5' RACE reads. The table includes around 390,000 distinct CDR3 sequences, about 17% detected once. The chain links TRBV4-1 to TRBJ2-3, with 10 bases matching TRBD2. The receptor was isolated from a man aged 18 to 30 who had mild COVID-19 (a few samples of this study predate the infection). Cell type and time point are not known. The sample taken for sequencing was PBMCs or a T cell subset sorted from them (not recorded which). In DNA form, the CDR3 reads TGCGCCAGCGCCGAAAGCGGGGGGGCAGATACGCAGTATTTT. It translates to CASAESGGADTQYF.